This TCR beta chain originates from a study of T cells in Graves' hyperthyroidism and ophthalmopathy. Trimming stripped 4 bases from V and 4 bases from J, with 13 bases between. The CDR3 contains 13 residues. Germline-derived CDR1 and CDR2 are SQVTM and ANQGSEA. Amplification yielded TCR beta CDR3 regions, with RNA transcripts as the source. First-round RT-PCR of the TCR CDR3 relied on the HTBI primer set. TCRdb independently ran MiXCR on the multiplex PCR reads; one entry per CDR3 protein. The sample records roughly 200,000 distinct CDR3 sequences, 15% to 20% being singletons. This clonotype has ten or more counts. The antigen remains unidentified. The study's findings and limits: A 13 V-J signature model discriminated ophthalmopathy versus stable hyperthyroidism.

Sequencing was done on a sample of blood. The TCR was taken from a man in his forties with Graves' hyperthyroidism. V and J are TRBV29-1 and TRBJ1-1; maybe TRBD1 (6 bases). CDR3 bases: TGCAGCGTTGCTGAGGGGGGCGGCACTGAAGCTTTCTTT. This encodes CSVAEGGGTEAFF. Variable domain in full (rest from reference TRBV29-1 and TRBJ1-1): SAVISQKPSRDICQRGTSLTIQCQVDSQVTMMFWYRQQPGQSLTLIATANQGSEATYESGFVIDKFPISRPNLTFSTLTVSNMSPEDSSIYLCSVAEGGGTEAFFGQGTRLTVV.